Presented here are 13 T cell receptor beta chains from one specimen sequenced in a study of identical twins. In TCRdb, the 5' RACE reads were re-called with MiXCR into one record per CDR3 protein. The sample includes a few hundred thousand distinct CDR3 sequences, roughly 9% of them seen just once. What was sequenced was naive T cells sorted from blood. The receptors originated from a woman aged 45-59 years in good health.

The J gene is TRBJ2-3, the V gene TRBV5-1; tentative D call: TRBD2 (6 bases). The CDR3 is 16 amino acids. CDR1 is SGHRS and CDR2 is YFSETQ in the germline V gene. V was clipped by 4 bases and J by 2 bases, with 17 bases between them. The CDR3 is CASSMRPGLLTDTQYF. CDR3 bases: TGCGCCAGCAGCATGCGCCCGGGACTCCTCACAGATACGCAGTATTTT.

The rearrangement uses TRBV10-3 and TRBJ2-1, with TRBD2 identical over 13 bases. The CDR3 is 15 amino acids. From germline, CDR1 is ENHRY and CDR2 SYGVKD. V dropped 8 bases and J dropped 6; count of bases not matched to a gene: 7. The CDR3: CAIVRTSGSFNEQFF. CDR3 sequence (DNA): TGTGCCATCGTGAGGACTAGCGGGAGTTTCAATGAGCAGTTCTTC.

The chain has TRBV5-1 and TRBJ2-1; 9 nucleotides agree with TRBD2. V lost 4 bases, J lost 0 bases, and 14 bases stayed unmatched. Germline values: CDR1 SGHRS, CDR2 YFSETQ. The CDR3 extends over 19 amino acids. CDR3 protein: CASSHQGSGRLSSYNEQFF. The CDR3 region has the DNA TGCGCCAGCAGCCATCAGGGAAGCGGGAGGCTGAGCTCCTACAATGAGCAGTTCTTC.

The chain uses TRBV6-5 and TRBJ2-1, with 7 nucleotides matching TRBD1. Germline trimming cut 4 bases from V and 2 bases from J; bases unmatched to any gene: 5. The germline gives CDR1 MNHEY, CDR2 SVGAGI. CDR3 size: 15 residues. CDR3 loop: CASSSLGTAYNEQFF. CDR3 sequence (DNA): TGTGCCAGCAGTTCATTGGGGACAGCCTACAATGAGCAGTTCTTC.

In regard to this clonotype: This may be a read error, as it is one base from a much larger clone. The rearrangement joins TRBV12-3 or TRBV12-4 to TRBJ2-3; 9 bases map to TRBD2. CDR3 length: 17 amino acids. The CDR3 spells CTSSLVPGLAATDTQYF. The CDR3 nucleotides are TGTACCAGCAGTTTAGTCCCGGGACTAGCAGCCACAGATACGCAGTATTTT.

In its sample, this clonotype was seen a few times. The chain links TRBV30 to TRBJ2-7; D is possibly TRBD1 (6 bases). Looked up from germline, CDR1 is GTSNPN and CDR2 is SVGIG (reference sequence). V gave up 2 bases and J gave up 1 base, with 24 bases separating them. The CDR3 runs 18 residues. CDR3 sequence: CAWSSQFTGQPRSYEQYV. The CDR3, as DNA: TGTGCCTGGAGTTCGCAATTCACAGGACAGCCCCGTTCCTACGAGCAGTACGTC.

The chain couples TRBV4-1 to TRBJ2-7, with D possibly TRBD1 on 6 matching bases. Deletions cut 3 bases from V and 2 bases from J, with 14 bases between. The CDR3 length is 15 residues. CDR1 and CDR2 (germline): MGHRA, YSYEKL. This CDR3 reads CASSQGASRPYEQYF. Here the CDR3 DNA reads TGCGCCAGCAGCCAGGGGGCTAGCCGCCCCTACGAGCAGTACTTC.

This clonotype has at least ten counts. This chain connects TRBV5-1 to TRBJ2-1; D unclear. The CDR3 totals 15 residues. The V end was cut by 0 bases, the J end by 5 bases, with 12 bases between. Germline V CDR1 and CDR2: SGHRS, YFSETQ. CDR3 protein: CASSLGPILDNEQFF. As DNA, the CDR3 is TGCGCCAGCAGCTTGGGACCAATCCTAGACAATGAGCAGTTCTTC. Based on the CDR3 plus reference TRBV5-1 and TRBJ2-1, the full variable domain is KAGVTQTPRYLIKTRGQQVTLSCSPISGHRSVSWYQQTPGQGLQFLFEYFSETQRNKGNFPGRFSGRQFSNSRSEMNVSTLELGDSALYLCASSLGPILDNEQFFGPGTRLTVL.

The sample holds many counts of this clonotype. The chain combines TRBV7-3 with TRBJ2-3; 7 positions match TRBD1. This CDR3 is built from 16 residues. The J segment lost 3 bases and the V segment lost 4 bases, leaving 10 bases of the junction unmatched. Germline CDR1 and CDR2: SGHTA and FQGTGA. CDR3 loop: CASSSQTGFRTDTQYF. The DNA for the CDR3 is TGTGCCAGCAGCTCACAGACAGGGTTCAGGACAGATACGCAGTATTTT.

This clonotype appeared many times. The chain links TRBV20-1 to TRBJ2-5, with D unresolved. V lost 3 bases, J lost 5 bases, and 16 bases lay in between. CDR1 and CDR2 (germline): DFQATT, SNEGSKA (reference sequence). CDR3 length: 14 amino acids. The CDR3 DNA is TGCAGTGCTAGGCCAGGTCGTGTGTGGGAGACCCAGTACTTC. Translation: CSARPGRVWETQYF.

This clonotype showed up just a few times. The CDR3 DNA reads as TGTGCCAGCAGTTCCCCTATTCGTAATTACCGGGCAAGTACCTACGAGCAGTACTTC. It is translated as CASSSPIRNYRASTYEQYF. The rearrangement joins TRBV27 to TRBJ2-7; D gene ambiguous. The CDR3 consists of 19 residues. The V gene lost 4 bases and the J gene lost 2 bases, with 27 bases spanning the gap. Germline CDR1 reads MNHEY; CDR2 reads SMNVEV (reference sequence).

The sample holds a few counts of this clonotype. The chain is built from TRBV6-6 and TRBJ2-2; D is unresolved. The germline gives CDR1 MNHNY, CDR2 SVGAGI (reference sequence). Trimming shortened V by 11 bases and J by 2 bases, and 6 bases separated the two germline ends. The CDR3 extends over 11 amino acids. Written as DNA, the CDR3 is TGTGCCGTACGAAACACCGGGGAGCTGTTTTTT. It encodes CAVRNTGELFF.

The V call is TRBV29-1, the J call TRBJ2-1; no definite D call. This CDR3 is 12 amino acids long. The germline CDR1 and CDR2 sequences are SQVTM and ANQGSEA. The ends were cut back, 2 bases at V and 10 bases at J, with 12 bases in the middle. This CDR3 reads CSVEYGLSEQFF. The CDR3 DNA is TGCAGCGTTGAATATGGTCTTAGCGAGCAGTTCTTC.